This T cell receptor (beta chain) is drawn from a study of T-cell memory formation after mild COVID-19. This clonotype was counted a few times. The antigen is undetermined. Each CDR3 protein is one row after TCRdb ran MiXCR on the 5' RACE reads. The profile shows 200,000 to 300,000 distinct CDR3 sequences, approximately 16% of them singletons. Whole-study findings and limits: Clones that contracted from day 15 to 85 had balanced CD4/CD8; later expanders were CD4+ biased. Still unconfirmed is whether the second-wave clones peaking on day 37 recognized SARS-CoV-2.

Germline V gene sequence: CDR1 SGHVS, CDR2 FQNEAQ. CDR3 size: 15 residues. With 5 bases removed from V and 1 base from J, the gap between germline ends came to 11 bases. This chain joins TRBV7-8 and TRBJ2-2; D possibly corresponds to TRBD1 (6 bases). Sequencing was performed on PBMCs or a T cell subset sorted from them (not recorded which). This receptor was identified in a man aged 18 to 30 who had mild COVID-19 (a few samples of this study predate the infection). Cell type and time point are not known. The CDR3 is CASSLRGQNTGELFF. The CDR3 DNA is TGTGCCAGCAGCCTCAGGGGACAGAACACCGGGGAGCTGTTTTTT.